The rows below give T cell receptor beta chains drawn from one sample of a study of memory CD4+ T cells and cytomegalovirus serostatus. Method: immunoSEQ multiplex PCR; TCRdb's copy keeps in-frame clones and lacks some. The sample holds 50,000 to 65,000 clones, 60% to 75% seen once. Source material: memory CD4+ T cells from blood. The receptors here all came from an adult in good health and CMV-seropositive. CDR3s leave out the opening cysteine and the closing phenylalanine or tryptophan. Each record gives: D gene, CDR3 length, V gene, CDR3 protein. D genes are given only for firm matches.

>TRBD1|13|TRBV4-3
ASSQDRAGGDTQY
>TRBD2|14|TRBV4-3
ASSQSRASGSYEQY
>NA|13|TRBV19
ASSTSRGGNQPQH
>NA|11|TRBV9
ASSLTPNTEAF
>TRBD1|12|TRBV9
ASSAGGQNTEAF
>TRBD2|13|TRBV5-1
ASRPLAGPYNEQF
>NA|11|TRBV5-6
ASSLVAVPEQY
>TRBD1|13|TRBV27
ASSRSRGLGETQY
>TRBD2|13|TRBV11-2
ASSLNSGSIETQY
>NA|15|TRBV4-3
ASSQDGAGAGGNTIY
>TRBD2|18|TRBV18
ASSPLPGLAGGATSYEQY
>NA|12|TRBV5-1
ASSLGQGSYGYT
>NA|14|TRBV28
ASRPTGPLGLYGYT
>NA|12|TRBV5-6
ASSLRGMGTEAF
>TRBD1|14|TRBV25-1
ASSEFNSGGDYGYT
>NA|13|TRBV18
ASSYIHQANTEAF
>NA|14|TRBV5-5
ASSPSAASGSYEQY
>TRBD2|15|TRBV7-2
ASRRISGTANTGELF
>TRBD2|14|TRBV28
ASSTPGTSGRNEQF
>TRBD2|16|TRBV27
ASSSTGTSGRAGGELF
>TRBD2|12|TRBV7-2
ASSLSSGPETQY
>NA|13|TRBV5-1
ASSGYGTDTGELF
>NA|10|TRBV30
AWSNQANIQY
>NA|14|TRBV25-1
ASSEYTGGTDTEAF
>NA|12|TRBV7-3
ASSLTPLGGGYT
>NA|10|TRBV7-3
ASSNRNTEAF
>TRBD2|11|TRBV30
AYRLAGLYEQY
>TRBD1|14|TRBV18
ASSPRGRGRGEKLF
>TRBD1|12|TRBV7-3
ASSSGTGNTEAF
>TRBD1|11|TRBV6-5
ASSYSDRAEAF
>NA|12|TRBV5-1
ASSLGGRENEQF
>NA|13|TRBV2
ASSEVLGGLGGYT
>NA|13|TRBV5-4
ASSSQGGLGETQY
>TRBD2|11|TRBV7-9
ASNNQGGDTQY
>NA|13|TRBV2
ASSEIAARTDTQY
>NA|13|TRBV7-9
ASSTMGTGNTEAF
>TRBD1|9|TRBV28
ASSVQGANT
>NA|9|TRBV20-1
SATRGNEQF
>NA|11|TRBV12-5
ASAWAANTEAF
>TRBD2|14|TRBV5-4
ASSLESGRPQETQY
>TRBD1|12|TRBV6-5
ASRGQGNTGELF
>NA|12|TRBV30
AWSPARTTDTQY
>NA|16|TRBV7-2
ASSLGGSVRRKEDTQY
>TRBD2|14|TRBV4-3
ASSQEASGTGDTQY
>NA|11|TRBV18
ASSDRTQETQY
>TRBD2|15|TRBV7-2
ASSLDTSGRPNNEQF
>NA|14|TRBV19
ASSIVEDLAKNIQY
>TRBD1|12|TRBV11-2
ASSRGQGRGEQY
>NA|12|TRBV7-4
ASSPPDTGNTIY
>TRBD1|16|TRBV11-1
ASSQNYPGTGSSYEQY
>TRBD1|13|TRBV7-9
ASSSPGQLNTEAF
>TRBD1|11|TRBV5-1
ASSETGDYGYT
>NA|10|TRBV29-1
SGGGHSYEQY
>NA|11|TRBV5-5
ASSLLVGTEAF
>NA|8|TRBV27
ASTYNEQF
>NA|11|TRBV28
ASSISALYEQY
>NA|14|TRBV4-3
ASSPSGPSSYNEQF
>NA|15|TRBV1
TSYWTSGSFLRETQY
>TRBD1|11|TRBV5-1
ASSLRGPDEQY
>NA|13|TRBV27
ASSRQGPNYNEQF